This T cell receptor beta chain was observed in a study of cytomegalovirus exposure and HLA in healthy donors. The PCR ran on 60 Vbeta and 13 Jbeta primers. Per the original data handling: Tens of millions of unique TCR beta chains, 9 million to 14 million shared, were counted in a later analysis. Clones were read by immunoSEQ multiplex PCR, and TCRdb kept only the in-frame ones, dropping some. That table is the source of V, J and clone size, and D and trimming were worked out from the DNA. The sample has about 110,000 clones, roughly 80% seen once. CDR3 length equals 14 residues. Per germline, CDR1 MNHNY and CDR2 SVGAGI (reference sequence). V lost 4 bases and J 8 bases, leaving 14 bases between the germline ends.

The clonotype was recovered from a woman in her 50s in good health and CMV-seropositive. The chain employs TRBV6-6 and TRBJ2-2; TRBD2 is a possible D gene (7 bases). Sequenced material: PBMCs. This CDR3 is CASSWTAGAGELFF. The CDR3 nucleotides read TGTGCCAGCAGTTGGACCGCGGGGGCTGGGGAGCTGTTTTTT.